This TCR beta chain was sequenced for a study of identical twins. Overall study findings and caveats: Less excess twin sharing appeared in beta out-of-frame sequences. The study drew conclusions from cross-sectional statistical analysis, not from following the same donors. The more abundant beta clonotypes in cord blood had fewer insertions, and memory repertoires did not show this.

TCRdb analysed the 5' RACE reads with MiXCR anew, one entry per CDR3 protein. The table lists some 500,000 distinct CDR3 sequences, approximately 15% of them singletons. To note about this clonotype: No antigen is known for it.

The ends were cut back, 6 bases at V and 1 base at J, with 12 bases in the middle. Germline V lookup: CDR1 ENHRY, CDR2 SYGVKD. The length of the CDR3 is 15 residues. These same data were also listed under a study on yellow fever vaccine responses in identical twins. Per that paper: Reports say the vaccine T cell response in twins looked partly convergent and partly personalized.

This TCR was sampled from a young woman in good health. The rearrangement uses TRBV10-3 and TRBJ2-2; perhaps TRBD1 as D (6 bases). The sample consisted of CD4+ T cells sorted from blood. CDR3 sequence (DNA): TGTGCCATCAGGCCGGGACAAAGGAACACCGGGGAGCTGTTTTTT. Translation gives CAIRPGQRNTGELFF.